These 3 T cell receptor beta chains were all obtained from the same sample, sequenced in a study of blood T cell repertoires in COVID-19. TCRdb's copy holds only in-frame clones and misses some; the assay was immunoSEQ multiplex PCR. Of 50,000 to 65,000 clones in the sample, 75% to 90% were seen once. What was sequenced was peripheral blood. All receptors come from a human donor in a cohort sampled during active COVID-19.

This chain uses TRBV4-2 with TRBJ2-7; perhaps TRBD2 as D (6 bases). The CDR3 spans 15 residues. CDR1 and CDR2 from the germline V gene are LGHNA and YNFKEQ. Trimming cost V 0 bases and J 2 bases, with 11 bases left between them. CDR3: CASSQDGASAYEQYF. The CDR3 coding sequence is TGTGCCAGCAGCCAAGATGGGGCTAGCGCCTACGAGCAGTACTTC.

This sequence joins TRBV20-1 and TRBJ2-7; D is perhaps TRBD2 (5 bases). The CDR3 is made up of 11 amino acids. CDR1 is DFQATT and CDR2 is SNEGSKA in the germline V gene (reference sequence). The ends were cut back, 6 bases at V and 7 bases at J, with 13 bases in the middle. CDR3 sequence (DNA): TGCAGTGCAAGGACTCCACGGGAGCAGTACTTC. Protein sequence: CSARTPREQYF.

The genes are TRBV5-1 and TRBJ2-7; 7 bases map to TRBD2. The V and J ends lost 2 bases and 0 bases, in that order; junction bases with no gene match: 2. The CDR3 consists of 14 residues. Germline assignment: CDR1 SGHRS and CDR2 YFSETQ. The CDR3 DNA sequence: TGCGCCAGCAGCTTCGGCGGGAGCTCCTACGAGCAGTACTTC. Its translation is CASSFGGSSYEQYF.